Below, 21 T cell receptor beta chains from the same sample are listed, as sequenced in a study of metastatic and nonmetastatic thyroid tumors. Treatment of any kind had been given to no patient before thyroid surgery. TCRdb used MiXCR to call clones anew from the PCR reads. The sample carries just over 70,000 clones, around 19% recorded once. Sample: blood. The source of these receptors is a female donor with papillary thyroid cancer or a benign thyroid nodule (not recorded which). Some clones in this sample may be carry-over from other donors' samples.

This clone has more than one count but fewer than ten. This chain connects TRBV28 to TRBJ2-7; the D gene is possibly TRBD2 (6 bases). The V gene's germline CDR1 is MDHEN and CDR2 SYDVKM. The CDR3 has 14 amino acids. Trimming took off 4 bases at V and 4 bases at J, with 14 bases between the two ends. This CDR3 reads CASSWGEIKYEQYF. The CDR3 coding sequence is TGTGCCAGCAGTTGGGGGGAGATCAAATACGAGCAGTACTTC. The full variable domain, completed using reference TRBV28 and TRBJ2-7, is DVKVTQSSRYLVKRTGEKVFLECVQDMDHENMFWYRQDPGLGLRLIYFSYDVKMKEKGDIPEGYSVSREKKERFSLILESASTNQTSMYLCASSWGEIKYEQYFGPGTRLTVT.

This clone was observed at least ten times. V and J are TRBV6-1 and TRBJ1-5; the D gene is possibly TRBD1 (5 bases). The CDR3 runs to 14 residues. V was pared by 6 bases and J by 7 bases, with 16 bases between. CDR1 and CDR2 from the germline V gene are MNHNS and SASEGT. In DNA, the CDR3 is TGTGCCAGCAGCTTGGACAAATGGGAACAGCCCCAGCATTTT. Translation gives CASSLDKWEQPQHF.

This clone appeared many times. This chain links TRBV2 with TRBJ1-1, with D maybe TRBD1 (5 bases). Trimming removed 5 bases at V and 0 bases at J, with 7 bases between. Germline CDR1 and CDR2: SNHLY and FYNNEI. The CDR3 spans 13 residues. The CDR3 DNA reads as TGTGCCAGCAGTCTACAGGTGAACACTGAAGCTTTCTTT. This encodes CASSLQVNTEAFF.

The table lists this clone with a count of one. This chain connects TRBV5-1 to TRBJ1-1, with D tentatively TRBD1 (5 bases). CDR3 length: 14 residues. V was trimmed by 4 bases and J by 1 base, leaving 11 bases between them. The germline gives CDR1 SGHRS, CDR2 YFSETQ. The CDR3: CASSLFGGNTEAFF. DNA for the CDR3: TGCGCCAGCAGCCTCTTTGGGGGGAACACTGAAGCTTTCTTT.

The genes are TRBV11-1 and TRBJ2-5; the D gene is possibly TRBD2 (6 bases). V was trimmed by 5 bases and J by 5 bases, leaving 27 bases between them. Germline lookup yields CDR1 SGHAT and CDR2 FQDESV (reference sequence). This CDR3 contains 18 residues. CDR3 in DNA: TGTGCCAGCAGCCCAATCGTCTTTAGCGGTATGAGTTCGGAGACCCAGTACTTC. Translation gives CASSPIVFSGMSSETQYF.

This clone came up many times. The germline gene is not matched at one end of the junction; a read error may be the cause. Other DNA sequences in the same sample also yield this CDR3. The chain carries TRBV19 and TRBJ1-2; a weak D match, TRBD1 (5 bases). CDR1 and CDR2 (germline): LNHDA, SQIVND (reference sequence). The CDR3 runs 15 residues. The CDR3 nucleotides are TGTGCCAGCAGTACTGAGAAGGGGCCCAACTATGGCTACACCTTC. It codes for CASSTEKGPNYGYTF.

This clone has more than one count but fewer than ten. The gene calls are TRBV18 and TRBJ1-1; the D gene is possibly TRBD1 (6 bases). V lost 10 bases and J lost 7, with 19 bases in between. From germline, CDR1 is KGHSH and CDR2 LQKENI. The CDR3 length is 13 residues. The CDR3 region has the DNA TGTGCCACCTGGGGTCTCGCCAGGGGTGAAGCTTTCTTT. Translating it yields CATWGLARGEAFF.

The V and J genes are TRBV9 and TRBJ2-2; D uncertain. Germline CDR1 is SGDLS and CDR2 is YYNGEE. This CDR3 is 13 amino acids long. Trimming removed 4 bases at V and 1 base at J, with 5 bases between. The CDR3 loop is CASSTQNTGELFF. CDR3 DNA sequence: TGTGCCAGCAGCACTCAGAACACCGGGGAGCTGTTTTTT. Variable domain in full (rest from reference TRBV9 and TRBJ2-2): DSGVTQTPKHLITATGQRVTLRCSPRSGDLSVYWYQQSLDQGLQFLIQYYNGEERAKGNILERFSAQQFPDLHSELNLSSLELGDSALYFCASSTQNTGELFFGEGSRLTVL.

This clone has at least ten counts. The rearrangement joins TRBV11-2 to TRBJ2-5, with a weak D call TRBD2 (6 bases). The V end lost 2 bases, the J end lost 3 bases, and 13 bases lay between the germline ends. CDR1 and CDR2 from the germline V gene are SGHAT and FQNNGV. The CDR3 has 15 residues. The CDR3 region has the DNA TGTGCCAGCAGCTTAATCCGGCGGGATAAAGAGACCCAGTACTTC. Translation: CASSLIRRDKETQYF.

The sample holds many counts of this clone. CDR3 in DNA: TGTGCCAGGAGGACTGCCCTTGGAAACACCATATATTTT. This sequence encodes CARRTALGNTIYF. This rearrangement joins TRBV2 to TRBJ1-3, with D hard to call. Germline assignment: CDR1 SNHLY and CDR2 FYNNEI. This CDR3 spans 13 amino acids. Trimming stripped 9 bases from V and 3 bases from J, with 12 bases between.

This clone occurred many times. The rearrangement links TRBV6-1 to TRBJ2-5; TRBD1 is a possible D gene (5 bases). This CDR3 has 13 amino acids. Trimming removed 6 bases from V and 4 bases from J, with 12 bases in between. Germline values: CDR1 MNHNS, CDR2 SASEGT. CDR3 DNA sequence: TGTGCCAGCAGCCGATTCAGGGTAGAGACCCAGTACTTC. Amino acid sequence: CASSRFRVETQYF.

This clone was seen more than once but under ten times. V is TRBV6-1 and J is TRBJ2-1; 8 positions agree with TRBD2. Germline-derived CDR1 and CDR2 are MNHNS and SASEGT. This CDR3 has 16 amino acids. With V trimmed by 0 bases and J by 8 bases, 9 bases remained unmatched. In DNA, the CDR3 is TGTGCCAGCAGTGAAGCGGATGGCGGGAGGTGGGATGAGCAGTTCTTC. This translates into CASSEADGGRWDEQFF.

The V gene is TRBV11-1, the J gene TRBJ2-1; TRBD1 matches 12 bases. With V trimmed by 2 bases and J by 7 bases, 9 bases remained unmatched. The germline CDR1 and CDR2 sequences are SGHAT and FQDESV (reference sequence). The CDR3 consists of 17 residues. The CDR3 spells CASSLSLGTGGLNEQFF. The DNA of the CDR3 is TGTGCCAGCAGCTTAAGCCTCGGGACAGGGGGCTTGAATGAGCAGTTCTTC.

This clone was detected many times. This chain joins TRBV24-1 and TRBJ2-3; 8 nucleotides agree with TRBD1. Germline lookup yields CDR1 KGHDR and CDR2 SFDVKD. The CDR3 contains 13 residues. Germline trimming cut 9 bases from V and 5 bases from J; bases unmatched to any gene: 6. As DNA, the CDR3 is TGTGCCACCGGAACAGGGGGAGGAGATACGCAGTATTTT. It translates to CATGTGGGDTQYF.

This clone was seen at least ten times. The gene calls are TRBV18 and TRBJ2-6, with a weak D call TRBD1 (5 bases). V lost 3 bases and J lost 0, with 15 bases in between. This CDR3 is built from 18 residues. Germline CDR1 and CDR2: KGHSH and LQKENI. The CDR3 nucleotides read TGTGCCAGCTCACCTAGGGAACAGGCCCTCTCTGGGGCCAACGTCCTGACTTTC. Protein: CASSPREQALSGANVLTF.

This clone was recorded at least ten times. V gene TRBV27 combines with J gene TRBJ2-7, with TRBD2 matching 7 bases. Looked up from germline, CDR1 is MNHEY and CDR2 is SMNVEV (reference sequence). J was trimmed by 0 bases and V by 9 bases; bases with no gene match: 5. The CDR3 sequence is 13 residues long. DNA of the CDR3: TGTGCCAGTGGGGAGGGAAGCTCCTACGAGCAGTACTTC. It translates to CASGEGSSYEQYF.

This chain connects TRBV6-1 to TRBJ1-3, with 7 bases lining up with TRBD1. The germline gives CDR1 MNHNS, CDR2 SASEGT. After removal of 7 bases from V and 0 bases from J, the junction contained 3 bases not matched to a gene. The length of the CDR3 is 14 residues. CDR3 in amino acids: CASKDRLSGNTIYF. DNA of the CDR3: TGTGCCAGCAAGGACAGGCTCTCTGGAAACACCATATATTTT.

This clone was seen a few times. The V call is TRBV6-4, the J call TRBJ2-3, with 10 positions matching TRBD2. CDR1 is MRHNA, CDR2 SNTAGT, per germline. The CDR3 covers 15 residues. V trimming: 0 bases; J trimming: 4 bases; junction bases outside the gene matches: 1. CDR3 nucleotide sequence: TGTGCCAGCAGTGACTCAGCGGGGGGGCCAGATACGCAGTATTTT. Translating gives CASSDSAGGPDTQYF.

This clone was counted ten times or more. This chain connects TRBV27 to TRBJ2-3; TRBD1 matches 8 bases. Unmatched junction bases numbered 13, after V lost 5 bases and J lost 6 bases. This CDR3 is built from 16 residues. The V gene's germline CDR1 is MNHEY and CDR2 SMNVEV (reference sequence). The CDR3 bases are TGTGCCAGCAGTCTCGGACAGGGCAGGGATCTGGATACGCAGTATTTT. Translating it yields CASSLGQGRDLDTQYF.

This clone appeared many times. V gene TRBV2 combines with J gene TRBJ1-6, with 10 positions matching TRBD1. CDR3 length: 14 residues. From germline, CDR1 is SNHLY and CDR2 FYNNEI. Trimming cost V 6 bases and J 8 bases; bases outside gene matches: 4. DNA of the CDR3: TGTGCCAGCAGACGGACAGGGGGTTATTCACCCCTCCACTTT. This codes for CASRRTGGYSPLHF.

This clone was seen ten or more times. The chain employs TRBV9 and TRBJ1-2; possible D gene TRBD1, 5 bases. V was pared by 0 bases and J by 1 base, with 10 bases between. The CDR3 extends over 15 amino acids. Germline V gene data show CDR1 as SGDLS and CDR2 as YYNGEE. The CDR3 nucleotides are TGTGCCAGCAGCGTAGGGGGGGTCGATAACTATGGCTACACCTTC. Amino acid sequence: CASSVGGVDNYGYTF.